This TCR beta chain is drawn from a study of cytomegalovirus exposure and HLA in healthy donors. Points from the study as a whole: Accurate HLA-A and HLA-B prediction from TCR beta sequences was reported for most subjects.

About this clone itself: Antigen: not known.

Germline CDR1 reads MNHEY; CDR2 reads SMNVEV (reference sequence). The CDR3 runs 17 residues. Trimming cost V 4 bases and J 5 bases; bases outside gene matches: 13. Amplification used 60 Vbeta primers and 13 Jbeta primers. Authors' processing steps: Approximately 10 million shared chains were among approximately 80 million unique TCR beta chains counted in a later analysis. Measured with immunoSEQ multiplex PCR; TCRdb has only the in-frame clones, and not every one. That table gives V, J and clone size, and the DNA gave D and trimming. This sample has tens of thousands of clones; around 84% occur once, and the top ten carry around 4.3%.

Sequenced sample: PBMCs. V gene TRBV27 combines with J gene TRBJ2-7, with 11 bases aligning to TRBD2. This clonotype was obtained from a woman between 40 and 55 years old in good health and CMV-seropositive. CDR3 sequence: CASSSEGSGRARNEQYF. The CDR3 region has the DNA TGTGCCAGCAGTTCGGAGGGTAGCGGGAGGGCCAGGAACGAGCAGTACTTC.